A selection of T cell receptor beta chains follows, all from one sample in a study of blood T cell repertoires in COVID-19. The protocol was immunoSEQ multiplex PCR, while the TCRdb copy is restricted to in-frame clones and leaves out a portion. The sample contains about 140,000 clones, around 81% of which appear only once. Source material: peripheral blood. The source of these receptors is a woman aged 55-70 years with acute or convalescent COVID-19. Both conserved end residues are part of each CDR3. D genes are given only for firm matches. The size of a clone is reported for some rows only, either as once, few or many, or as a class for expanded clones.

TRBJ2-1,.,.,TRBV10-1,TGCGCCAGCAGTGAAAACCTAGCTCGGTCACCGTTCTTC,CASSENLARSPFF
TRBJ1-4,.,TRBD1,TRBV28,TGTGCCAGTCGGACAGGGACACTGGAAAAACTGTTTTTT,CASRTGTLEKLFF
TRBJ2-1,.,TRBD2,TRBV7-3,TGTGCCAGCAGCCCATTTGTAGCGGGAGGGTCCTACAATGAGCAGTTCTTC,CASSPFVAGGSYNEQFF
TRBJ1-4,.,TRBD1,TRBV5-8,TGTGCCAGCAGCTTCTACAGGGGCCCTGAAAAACTGTTTTTT,CASSFYRGPEKLFF
TRBJ2-7,.,.,TRBV28,TGTGCCAGCAGTTTATTAGCCGAGCAGTACTTC,CASSLLAEQYF
TRBJ2-3,.,.,TRBV18,TGTGCCAGCTCACCAGGGGCGGATGGTGGTTTGCCGCAGTATTTT,CASSPGADGGLPQYF
TRBJ2-2,.,TRBD2,TRBV6-5,TGTGCCAGCAGTTACTTGGGACTAGCGAACACCGGGGAGCTGTTTTTT,CASSYLGLANTGELFF
TRBJ1-2,.,.,TRBV19,TGTGCCAGTAGGGACGGCAGGGTATTAAATCCCTATGGCTACACCTTC,CASRDGRVLNPYGYTF
TRBJ2-1,.,TRBD2,TRBV4-2,TGTGCCAGCAGCCAAGATAGTCTAGCGGGAGACCCCAAAAAGCAGTTCTTC,CASSQDSLAGDPKKQFF
TRBJ1-6,.,TRBD1,TRBV7-2,TGTGCCAGCAGCGAGACAGGGTTGCCCCTCCACTTT,CASSETGLPLHF
TRBJ1-4,once,.,TRBV30,TGTGCCTGGAGTGTACTGAATAATGAAAAACTGTTTTTT,CAWSVLNNEKLFF
TRBJ1-1,.,.,TRBV9,TGTGCCAGCAGCGTAGACGGGGGGAACACTGAAGCTTTCTTT,CASSVDGGNTEAFF
TRBJ2-1,.,TRBD2,TRBV5-1,TGCGCCAGCAGTTTCCTAGCGGAGTCCTACAATGAGCAGTTCTTC,CASSFLAESYNEQFF
TRBJ1-2,.,.,TRBV19,TGTGCCAGTAGCACCTCAAGACAGGCAACTTATGGCTACACCTTC,CASSTSRQATYGYTF
TRBJ2-1,once,TRBD2,TRBV30,TGTGCCTGGACTAGCGGTAGGGGCAATGAGCAGTTCTTC,CAWTSGRGNEQFF
TRBJ1-1,.,.,TRBV29-1,TGCAGCGTTGGGGTTCCGGGGGGCACTGAAGCTTTCTTT,CSVGVPGGTEAFF
TRBJ2-1,.,TRBD2,TRBV28,TGTGCCAGCATCGGACCCGGGATGGGACTATCCTACAATGAGCAGTTCTTC,CASIGPGMGLSYNEQFF
TRBJ2-4,few,.,TRBV18,TGTGCCAGCGCCCAGGGGAGGGACATTCAGTACTTC,CASAQGRDIQYF
TRBJ1-2,.,TRBD1,TRBV10-3,TGTGCCATCAGGACAGGGGGCTCTACGCCTAACTATGGCTACACCTTC,CAIRTGGSTPNYGYTF
TRBJ1-3,once,TRBD1,TRBV7-9,TGTGCCAGCAGCGCCGGACAGGGAGTAAACACCATATATTTT,CASSAGQGVNTIYF
TRBJ2-3,.,TRBD2,TRBV4-2,TGTGCCAGCAGCCGCACCACTAGCGGCACAGATACGCAGTATTTT,CASSRTTSGTDTQYF
TRBJ1-1,few,TRBD1,TRBV7-9,TGTGCCAGCAGCCCCCGGACAGGAGTGAACACTGAAGCTTTCTTT,CASSPRTGVNTEAFF
TRBJ2-7,.,.,TRBV3-1/TRBV3-2,TGTGCCAGCAGCTACAGGGATCTGCGGGAGCAGTACTTC,CASSYRDLREQYF
TRBJ1-1,.,.,TRBV6-4,TGTGCCAGCAGTGACTTCCGGCCAGGGAGGTTCAACGGCACTGAAGCTTTCTTT,CASSDFRPGRFNGTEAFF
TRBJ1-1,.,.,TRBV18,TGTGCCAGCACCCAGGGTCCGAACACTGAAGCTTTCTTT,CASTQGPNTEAFF
TRBJ1-2,.,.,TRBV25-1,TGTGCCAGCAGTGAATTGGCAGACTATGGCTACACCTTC,CASSELADYGYTF
TRBJ2-1,.,.,TRBV20-1,TGCAGTGCTTCGAGCAATGAGCAGTTCTTC,CSASSNEQFF
TRBJ1-4,.,.,TRBV7-9,TGTGCCAGCAGCGCCGACGGGGTCGGAAAACTGTTTTTT,CASSADGVGKLFF
TRBJ2-2,few,.,TRBV7-2,TGTGCCAGCAGCTTAATCAGGGTGAACACCGGGGAGCTGTTTTTT,CASSLIRVNTGELFF
TRBJ2-1,.,TRBD2,TRBV10-3,TGTGCCATCTCTAGAGGGACTAGCGGATACAATGAGCAGTTCTTC,CAISRGTSGYNEQFF
TRBJ2-7,.,TRBD2,TRBV11-2,TGTGCCAGCAGCAGCGGGACTAGCGGGAGGGTGTTAGAGCAGTACTTC,CASSSGTSGRVLEQYF
TRBJ2-7,.,TRBD2,TRBV5-1,TGCGCCAGCAGCTCGACTAGCGGGAGGGAGGGCGAGCAGTACTTC,CASSSTSGREGEQYF
TRBJ1-6,.,.,TRBV5-5,TGTGCCAGCAGCTTGGATCTGGGGGCTTCACCCCTCCACTTT,CASSLDLGASPLHF
TRBJ2-5,once,.,TRBV19,TGTGCCAGTAGTCCACTCCCCCCGGAGGGCCAAGAGACCCAGTACTTC,CASSPLPPEGQETQYF
TRBJ2-1,.,TRBD1,TRBV4-3,TGCGCCAGCAGCCAAGATTTTCGACAGGGGTTCTACAATGAGCAGTTCTTC,CASSQDFRQGFYNEQFF
TRBJ2-2,.,.,TRBV7-9,TGTGCCAGCAGCCCCCCGCGAAACACCGGGGAGCTGTTTTTT,CASSPPRNTGELFF
TRBJ1-2,.,.,TRBV12-3/TRBV12-4,TGTGCCACCACGGCGGGGGCAGTCTCTGGCTACACCTTC,CATTAGAVSGYTF
TRBJ2-1,.,.,TRBV28,TGTGCCAGCAGTTTTTCGCTAGGCCGCGCACCAACCCGGGGGAATGAGCAGTTCTTC,CASSFSLGRAPTRGNEQFF
TRBJ2-2,.,TRBD2,TRBV9,TGTGCCAGCAGCGACGGACTAGCGGGAGGAGCCGGGGAGCTGTTTTTT,CASSDGLAGGAGELFF
TRBJ2-2,.,TRBD2,TRBV4-1,TGCGCCAGCAGCCAGGAGACTAGCGGGTGGGTGGCCGGGGAGCTGTTTTTT,CASSQETSGWVAGELFF
TRBJ2-1,.,.,TRBV2,TGTGCCAGCAGTGAAAAATTGGGCAGAAAAGACAATGAGCAGTTCTTC,CASSEKLGRKDNEQFF
TRBJ2-5,.,TRBD2,TRBV24-1,TGTGCCACCAGTGATACAGGACTAGCGGGGACACCCTACTTC,CATSDTGLAGTPYF
TRBJ1-1,.,.,TRBV18,TGTGCCAGCTCACCACCGGTCGGGGTCGGAGGCACCATGAACACTGAAGCTTTCTTT,CASSPPVGVGGTMNTEAFF
TRBJ1-2,.,.,TRBV3-1/TRBV3-2,TGTGCCAGCAGCCAAGAGAGAGGGAGTCATGGCTACACCTTC,CASSQERGSHGYTF
TRBJ1-6,.,.,TRBV11-2,TGTGCCAGCAGCCCCCGGGACACTAATTCACCCCTCCACTTT,CASSPRDTNSPLHF
TRBJ2-3,.,.,TRBV5-5,TGTGCCAGCAGCTTAGACAGGGGAGGGACAGATACGCAGTATTTT,CASSLDRGGTDTQYF
TRBJ2-1,few,TRBD1,TRBV5-4,TGTGCCAGCAGTTCCCAGGGGGATAGTACCAATGAGCAGTTCTTC,CASSSQGDSTNEQFF